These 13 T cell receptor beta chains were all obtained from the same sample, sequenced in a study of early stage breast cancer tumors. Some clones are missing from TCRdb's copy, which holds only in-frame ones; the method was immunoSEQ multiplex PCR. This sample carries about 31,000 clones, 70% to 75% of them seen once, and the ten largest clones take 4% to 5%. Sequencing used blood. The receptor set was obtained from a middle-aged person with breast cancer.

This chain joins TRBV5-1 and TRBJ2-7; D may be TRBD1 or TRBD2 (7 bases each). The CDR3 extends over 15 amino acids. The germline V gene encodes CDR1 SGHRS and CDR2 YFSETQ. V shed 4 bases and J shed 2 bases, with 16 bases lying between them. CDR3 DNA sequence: TGCGCCAGCAGCCCAGGGGGGGCGCCTACCTACGAGCAGTACTTC. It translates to CASSPGGAPTYEQYF. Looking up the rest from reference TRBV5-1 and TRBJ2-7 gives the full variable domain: KAGVTQTPRYLIKTRGQQVTLSCSPISGHRSVSWYQQTPGQGLQFLFEYFSETQRNKGNFPGRFSGRQFSNSRSEMNVSTLELGDSALYLCASSPGGAPTYEQYFGPGTRLTVT.

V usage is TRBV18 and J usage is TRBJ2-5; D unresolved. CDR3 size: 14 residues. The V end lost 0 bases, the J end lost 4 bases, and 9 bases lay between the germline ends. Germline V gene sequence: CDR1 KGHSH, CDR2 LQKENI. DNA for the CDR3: TGTGCCAGCTCACCACCGGGCCGGGCAGAGACCCAGTACTTC. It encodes CASSPPGRAETQYF.

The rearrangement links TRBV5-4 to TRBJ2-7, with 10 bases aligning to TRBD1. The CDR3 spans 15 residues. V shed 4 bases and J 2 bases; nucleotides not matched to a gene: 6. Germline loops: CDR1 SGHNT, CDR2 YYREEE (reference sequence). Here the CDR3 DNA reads TGTGCCAGCAGCCTCCGGGACAGGGGCACCTACGAGCAGTACTTC. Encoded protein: CASSLRDRGTYEQYF.

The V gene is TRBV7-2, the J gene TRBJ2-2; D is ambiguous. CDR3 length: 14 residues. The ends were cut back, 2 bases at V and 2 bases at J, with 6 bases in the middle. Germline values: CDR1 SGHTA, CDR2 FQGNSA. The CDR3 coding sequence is TGTGCCAGCAGCTTATCCCCTAACACCGGGGAGCTGTTTTTT. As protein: CASSLSPNTGELFF.

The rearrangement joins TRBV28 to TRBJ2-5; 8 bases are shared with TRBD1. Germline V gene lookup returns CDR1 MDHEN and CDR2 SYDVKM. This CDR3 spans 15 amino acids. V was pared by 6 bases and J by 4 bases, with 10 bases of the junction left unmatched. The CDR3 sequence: CASSGPGQDGETQYF. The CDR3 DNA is TGTGCCAGCAGCGGACCGGGACAGGATGGAGAGACCCAGTACTTC.

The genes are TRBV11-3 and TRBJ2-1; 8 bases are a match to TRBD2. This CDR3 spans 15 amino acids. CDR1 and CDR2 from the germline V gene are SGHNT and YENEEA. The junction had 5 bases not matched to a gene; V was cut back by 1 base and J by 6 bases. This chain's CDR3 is CASSLGLAGTNEQFF. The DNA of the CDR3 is TGTGCCAGCAGCTTAGGGTTAGCGGGAACCAATGAGCAGTTCTTC.

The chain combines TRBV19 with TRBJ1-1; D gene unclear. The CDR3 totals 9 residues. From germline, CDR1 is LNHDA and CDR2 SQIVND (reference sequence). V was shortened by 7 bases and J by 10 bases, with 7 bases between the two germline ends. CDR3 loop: CASTAGAFF. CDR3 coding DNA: TGTGCCAGTACGGCGGGAGCTTTCTTT.

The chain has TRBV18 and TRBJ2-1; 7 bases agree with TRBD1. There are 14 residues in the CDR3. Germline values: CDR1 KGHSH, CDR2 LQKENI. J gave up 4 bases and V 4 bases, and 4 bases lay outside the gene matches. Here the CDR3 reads CASSRDRSYNEQFF. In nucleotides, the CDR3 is TGTGCCAGCTCACGGGACAGATCGTACAATGAGCAGTTCTTC.

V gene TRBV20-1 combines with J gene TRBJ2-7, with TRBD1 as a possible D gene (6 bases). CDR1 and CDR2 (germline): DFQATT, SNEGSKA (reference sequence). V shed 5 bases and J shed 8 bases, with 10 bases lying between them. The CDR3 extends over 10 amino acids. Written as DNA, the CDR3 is TGCAGTGCTGAACAGGGCCAGCAGTACTTC. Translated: CSAEQGQQYF.

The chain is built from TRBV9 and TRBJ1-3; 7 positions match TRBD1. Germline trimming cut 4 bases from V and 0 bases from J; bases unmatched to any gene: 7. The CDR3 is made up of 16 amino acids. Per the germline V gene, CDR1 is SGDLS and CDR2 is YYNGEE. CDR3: CASSPGGFLSGNTIYF. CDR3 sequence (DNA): TGTGCCAGCAGCCCAGGGGGGTTTCTCTCTGGAAACACCATATATTTT.

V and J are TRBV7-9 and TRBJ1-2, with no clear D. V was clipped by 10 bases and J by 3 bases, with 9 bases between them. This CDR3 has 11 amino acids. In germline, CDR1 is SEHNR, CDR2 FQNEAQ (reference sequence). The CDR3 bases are TGTGCCACCGCGGATGACTATGGCTACACCTTC. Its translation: CATADDYGYTF. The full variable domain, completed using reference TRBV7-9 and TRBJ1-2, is DTGVSQNPRHKITKRGQNVTFRCDPISEHNRLYWYRQTLGQGPEFLTYFQNEAQLEKSRLLSDRFSAERPKGSFSTLEIQRTEQGDSAMYLCATADDYGYTFGSGTRLTVV.

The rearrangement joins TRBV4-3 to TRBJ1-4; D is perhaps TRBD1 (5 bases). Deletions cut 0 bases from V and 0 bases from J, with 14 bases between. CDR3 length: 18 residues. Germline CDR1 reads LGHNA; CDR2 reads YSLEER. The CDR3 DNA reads TGCGCCAGCAGCCAAGATAATGTAAGGGGTGCAACTAATGAAAAACTGTTTTTT. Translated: CASSQDNVRGATNEKLFF.

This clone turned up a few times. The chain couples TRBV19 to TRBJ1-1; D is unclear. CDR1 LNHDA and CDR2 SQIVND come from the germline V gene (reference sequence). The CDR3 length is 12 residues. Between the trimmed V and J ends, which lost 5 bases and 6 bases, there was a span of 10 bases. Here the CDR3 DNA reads TGTGCCAGTAGTCGAGAGTACGCTGAAGCTTTCTTT. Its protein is CASSREYAEAFF.